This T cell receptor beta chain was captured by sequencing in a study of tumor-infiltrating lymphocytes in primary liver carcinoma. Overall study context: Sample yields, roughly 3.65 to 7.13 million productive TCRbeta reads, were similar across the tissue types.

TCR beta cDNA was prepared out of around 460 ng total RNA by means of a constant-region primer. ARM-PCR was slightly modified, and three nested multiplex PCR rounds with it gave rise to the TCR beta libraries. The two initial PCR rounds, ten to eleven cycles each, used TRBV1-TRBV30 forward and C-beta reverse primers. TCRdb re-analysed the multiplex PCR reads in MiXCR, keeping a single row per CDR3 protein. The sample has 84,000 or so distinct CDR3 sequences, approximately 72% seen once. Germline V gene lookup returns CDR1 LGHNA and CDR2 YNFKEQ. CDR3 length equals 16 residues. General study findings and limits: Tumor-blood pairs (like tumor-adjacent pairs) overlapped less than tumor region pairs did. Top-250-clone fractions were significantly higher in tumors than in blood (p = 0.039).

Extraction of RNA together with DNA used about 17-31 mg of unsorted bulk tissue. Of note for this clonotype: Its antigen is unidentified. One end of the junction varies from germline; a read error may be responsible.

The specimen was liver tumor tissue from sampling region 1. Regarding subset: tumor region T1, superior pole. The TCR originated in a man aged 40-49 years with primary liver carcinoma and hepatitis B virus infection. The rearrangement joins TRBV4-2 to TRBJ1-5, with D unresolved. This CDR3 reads CASGQDGLQPNQPQHF. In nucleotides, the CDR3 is TGTGCCAGCGGCCAGGATGGACTACAGCCGAATCAGCCCCAGCATTTT.